Following are 13 T cell receptor beta chains from one sample sequenced in a study of T cells in localized non-small cell lung cancer. The table came from immunoSEQ multiplex PCR; TCRdb's copy has only in-frame clones and leaves some out. Of under 65,000 clones in the sample, about 85% were seen once. The specimen comprised peripheral blood, sampled before any cancer treatment. The receptor set was obtained from a female donor of 60 years or more with stage II squamous cell lung carcinoma.

The rearrangement uses TRBV5-5 and TRBJ1-1, with a weak D call TRBD1 (6 bases). The CDR3 is 14 residues long. V was pared by 4 bases and J by 0 bases, with 10 bases between. Per germline, CDR1 SGHKS and CDR2 YYEKEE (reference sequence). Written as DNA, the CDR3 is TGTGCCAGCAGCCTAGACAGGTTGAACACTGAAGCTTTCTTT. This codes for CASSLDRLNTEAFF.

The chain employs TRBV5-1 and TRBJ2-5; 7 positions agree with TRBD1. Losses at the gene ends were 0 bases for V and 2 bases for J; bases not matched to a gene: 1. The CDR3 sequence is 14 residues long. Per germline, CDR1 SGHRS and CDR2 YFSETQ. The CDR3 DNA sequence: TGCGCCAGCAGCTTGGAGGGACAGCAAGAGACCCAGTACTTC. Encoded protein: CASSLEGQQETQYF.

The chain carries TRBV5-1 and TRBJ1-2, with 9 nucleotides matching TRBD1. Per germline, CDR1 SGHRS and CDR2 YFSETQ. Germline trimming cut 4 bases from V and 5 bases from J; bases unmatched to any gene: 6. This CDR3 region has 14 residues. Written as DNA, the CDR3 is TGCGCCAGCAGCACCGGACAGGGGCATTATGGCTACACCTTC. It specifies CASSTGQGHYGYTF.

The genes are TRBV7-2 and TRBJ1-3; D possibly corresponds to TRBD1 (6 bases). Trimming cost V 4 bases and J 2 bases, with 12 bases left between them. The CDR3 extends over 15 amino acids. CDR1 and CDR2 (germline): SGHTA, FQGNSA. In nucleotides, the CDR3 is TGTGCCAGCAGCTCGACAGGCGGGGCTGGAAACACCATATATTTT. This encodes CASSSTGGAGNTIYF.

This clone was counted a few times. V and J are TRBV7-8 and TRBJ1-2; the match to TRBD1 covers 8 bases. The trim removed 4 bases at V and 7 bases at J, leaving 8 bases unmatched. Germline-derived CDR1 and CDR2 are SGHVS and FQNEAQ. CDR3 length: 14 amino acids. CDR3 residues: CASSSRTGKGGYTF. In nucleotides, the CDR3 is TGTGCCAGCAGCTCCCGGACAGGGAAGGGTGGCTACACCTTC.

The chain carries TRBV7-3 and TRBJ2-1; tentatively, D is TRBD2 (6 bases). This CDR3 spans 12 amino acids. V was shortened by 4 bases and J by 12 bases, with 13 bases between the two germline ends. Germline V gene sequence: CDR1 SGHTA, CDR2 FQGTGA. Here the CDR3 reads CASSSDYTPQFF. CDR3 in DNA: TGTGCCAGCAGCTCGGACTATACTCCGCAGTTCTTC.

V gene TRBV5-1 combines with J gene TRBJ2-3; TRBD2 aligns across 15 bases. This CDR3 region has 19 residues. Germline CDR1 is SGHRS and CDR2 is YFSETQ. The junction had 10 bases not matched to a gene; V was cut back by 3 bases and J by 2 bases. The CDR3 region is CASSSGLAGGTPFTDTQYF. The CDR3 region has the DNA TGCGCCAGCAGCTCGGGACTAGCGGGGGGTACTCCATTCACAGATACGCAGTATTTT. Full variable domain (outside the CDR3, taken from reference TRBV5-1 and TRBJ2-3): KAGVTQTPRYLIKTRGQQVTLSCSPISGHRSVSWYQQTPGQGLQFLFEYFSETQRNKGNFPGRFSGRQFSNSRSEMNVSTLELGDSALYLCASSSGLAGGTPFTDTQYFGPGTRLTVL.

This chain links TRBV5-1 with TRBJ1-3; 12 bases match TRBD1. This CDR3 has 17 amino acids. Trimming cost V 3 bases and J 4 bases; bases outside gene matches: 8. The germline V gene encodes CDR1 SGHRS and CDR2 YFSETQ. The CDR3 nucleotides are TGCGCCAGCAGCTACAACCCGGGACAGGGGGCAGGAAACACCATATATTTT. Residues: CASSYNPGQGAGNTIYF.

This clone has a single count. The chain recombines TRBV5-1 with TRBJ1-1; tentatively, D is TRBD1 (6 bases). V lost 1 base to trimming and J lost 1 base, with 17 bases between them. This CDR3 is built from 17 residues. Germline CDR1 SGHRS, CDR2 YFSETQ. CDR3 amino acids: CASSLFGGQRGNTEAFF. The DNA for the CDR3 is TGCGCCAGCAGCTTGTTTGGGGGCCAAAGGGGGAACACTGAAGCTTTCTTT.

In this sample, this clone turned up once. This chain joins TRBV5-4 and TRBJ2-3; possibly TRBD2 for D (6 bases). This CDR3 contains 17 residues. Germline V gene lookup returns CDR1 SGHNT and CDR2 YYREEE (reference sequence). V was cut by 4 bases and J by 1 base, with 19 bases left in between. CDR3 coding DNA: TGTGCCAGCAGCGTGGGCCCAGATTCTAGCGGCACAGATACGCAGTATTTT. Its protein product is CASSVGPDSSGTDTQYF.

The chain is built from TRBV5-1 and TRBJ1-1; D not certain. The CDR3 is 15 residues long. The V gene's germline CDR1 is SGHRS and CDR2 YFSETQ. Trimming cost V 1 base and J 1 base, with 11 bases left between them. The CDR3 DNA reads TGCGCCAGCAGCTTGAGACACCTAGGGAACACTGAAGCTTTCTTT. It codes for CASSLRHLGNTEAFF.

This chain links TRBV5-1 with TRBJ2-3; 10 nucleotides line up with TRBD2. Germline lookup yields CDR1 SGHRS and CDR2 YFSETQ. CDR3 length: 17 residues. Trimming took 1 base from V and 3 from J; bases not matched to a gene: 8. CDR3 nucleotide sequence: TGCGCCAGCAGCTTGCGAAGCGGGGGGGCCCGGACAGATACGCAGTATTTT. It yields the protein CASSLRSGGARTDTQYF.

V and J are TRBV30 and TRBJ1-2, with unresolved D. The CDR3 extends over 14 amino acids. Looked up from germline, CDR1 is GTSNPN and CDR2 is SVGIG (reference sequence). V gave up 0 bases and J gave up 4 bases, with 12 bases separating them. Written as DNA, the CDR3 is TGTGCCTGGAGTGTAAGCACCGCAGGCTATGGCTACACCTTC. It yields the protein CAWSVSTAGYGYTF.